This is a list of T cell receptor beta chains from one sample in a study of early T cells in non-severe SARS-CoV-2 infection. TCRdb recomputed calls from the 5' RACE reads with MiXCR, one row per CDR3 protein. The data contain almost 45,000 distinct CDR3 sequences, over 5% of them singletons. Material for sequencing was whole blood. The receptors stem from an adult who was a healthcare worker with PCR-confirmed SARS-CoV-2 infection or an uninfected control (not recorded which). Each CDR3 is given with its conserved first and last residue. D genes are given only for firm matches. Some rows have no size entry. The others give once, few or many, or a class for an expanded clone.

>TRBD2|TRBV10-3|TRBJ2-1|many
CAITGEGGNEQFF
TGTGCCATCACCGGGGAGGGAGGGAATGAGCAGTTCTTC
>TRBD2|TRBV5-5|TRBJ2-1|many
CASSLDGRVHNEQFF
TGTGCCAGCAGCTTGGATGGGAGGGTACACAATGAGCAGTTCTTC
>.|TRBV29-1|TRBJ2-5|many
CSARSQETQYF
TGCAGCGCCAGAAGCCAAGAGACCCAGTACTTC
>.|TRBV6-5|TRBJ2-1|few
CASSYRLNGNEQFF
TGTGCCAGCAGTTACCGGCTTAACGGCAATGAGCAGTTCTTC
>TRBD1|TRBV4-3|TRBJ2-1|.
CASSQRGLGNNEQFF
TGCGCCAGCAGCCAAAGGGGGCTAGGGAACAATGAGCAGTTCTTC
>.|TRBV7-3|TRBJ1-1|many
CASSNTANTEAFF
TGTGCCAGCAGTAATACAGCGAACACTGAAGCTTTCTTT
>.|TRBV7-2|TRBJ2-6|few
CASSLLLWEAHGQNGANVLTF
TGTGCCAGCAGCTTATTGTTGTGGGAAGCTCACGGCCAGAATGGGGCCAACGTCCTGACTTTC
>.|TRBV12-3/TRBV12-4|TRBJ1-1|.
CASSFTTNTEAFF
TGTGCCAGCAGTTTTACGACTAACACTGAAGCTTTCTTT
>.|TRBV20-1|TRBJ2-6|many
CSARGPGREGANVLTF
TGCAGTGCTAGAGGCCCCGGGCGGGAAGGGGCCAACGTCCTGACTTTC
>TRBD1|TRBV4-1|TRBJ2-7|many
CASSQDLGDSSYEQYF
TGCGCCAGCAGCCAAGATTTGGGGGACAGCTCCTACGAGCAGTACTTC
>.|TRBV12-3/TRBV12-4|TRBJ2-1|.
CASSFPANTLYNEQFF
TGTGCCAGCAGTTTCCCCGCCAACACCCTCTACAATGAGCAGTTCTTC
>.|TRBV6-6|TRBJ1-6|many
CASSYTGNNSPLHF
TGTGCCAGCAGTTACACGGGGAATAATTCACCCCTCCACTTT
>.|TRBV5-5|TRBJ2-7|many
CASSLVGGSSYEQYF
TGTGCCAGCAGCTTGGTCGGGGGAAGCTCCTACGAGCAGTACTTC
>TRBD1|TRBV6-6|TRBJ1-2|.
CASTNRGGYTF
TGTGCCAGTACTAACAGGGGTGGCTACACCTTC
>.|TRBV28|TRBJ2-7|medium-sized
CASSPTGPAPDYEQYF
TGTGCCAGCAGTCCTACAGGACCGGCTCCCGACTACGAGCAGTACTTC
>.|TRBV20-1|TRBJ2-5|many
CSASLPGGSQETQYF
TGCAGTGCTAGCCTTCCTGGGGGGAGCCAAGAGACCCAGTACTTC
>.|TRBV11-2|TRBJ1-1|many
CASRSRGRTEAFF
TGTGCCAGCAGATCTAGGGGACGCACTGAAGCTTTCTTT
>.|TRBV20-1|TRBJ2-1|many
CSATSPGDYNEQFF
TGCAGTGCTACCTCTCCAGGGGACTACAATGAGCAGTTCTTC
>TRBD2|TRBV7-2|TRBJ2-2|many
CASRQGLAGAGELFF
TGTGCCAGCAGGCAGGGACTAGCGGGGGCCGGGGAGCTGTTTTTT
>.|TRBV4-1|TRBJ1-1|few
CASSQEGAMNTEAFF
TGCGCCAGCAGCCAAGAGGGGGCTATGAACACTGAAGCTTTCTTT
>.|TRBV5-1|TRBJ1-3|few
CASSLVGGDGNTIYF
TGCGCCAGCAGCTTGGTTGGGGGAGACGGAAACACCATATATTTT
>.|TRBV11-2|TRBJ1-3|many
CASSLDRQGPGNTIYF
TGTGCCAGCAGCTTAGATCGTCAGGGACCTGGAAACACCATATATTTT
>.|TRBV11-2|TRBJ1-4|many
CASSRGVAQVEKLFF
TGTGCCAGCAGCAGAGGAGTCGCGCAGGTTGAAAAACTGTTTTTT